This entry concerns a single T cell receptor beta chain. This record belongs to a study of CD8 T cells in Susac syndrome. High-throughput TCR beta sequencing covered peripheral CD8+ and CD4+ T cells. Included as multiple sclerosis controls were treatment-naive patients who had stable or active relapsing-remitting disease. In contrast to the negatively isolated CD8+ and CD4+ T cells, TEMRA cells were FACS-enriched. V lost 4 bases to trimming and J lost 1 base, with 11 bases between them. The length of the CDR3 is 14 residues. Germline loops: CDR1 LGHDT, CDR2 YNNKEL (reference sequence). Random-hexamer reverse transcription was applied to about 0.5 to 1 ug RNA. Coverage of TCR beta CDR3 amplification by immunoSEQ multiplex PCR extended to 54 Vbeta and 13 Jbeta. TCRdb independently ran MiXCR on the immunoSEQ multiplex PCR reads; one entry per CDR3 protein. The sample records 130,000 or so distinct CDR3 sequences, around 95% being singletons.

The chain is built from TRBV3-1 and TRBJ2-7; D remains unclear. The sequence was collected from a human donor with multiple sclerosis. The sequenced sample was CD4+ T cells from PBMCs. The DNA of the CDR3 is TGTGCCAGCAGCCCCGATGTACAGTCCTACGAGCAGTACTTC. Amino acids: CASSPDVQSYEQYF.